Listed here are 22 T cell receptor beta chains from one sample, sequenced in a study of cytomegalovirus exposure and HLA in healthy donors. PCR amplification relied on 60 Vbeta primers (plus 13 Jbeta primers). Data came from immunoSEQ multiplex PCR; TCRdb stores just in-frame clones and leaves some out. The sample lists about 200,000 clones, around 88% seen once, with less than 0.4% in the top ten. Sequencing was performed on PBMCs. All receptors come from a woman aged 30 to 39 in good health and CMV-seronegative.

The chain recombines TRBV6-5 with TRBJ2-2; unclear D gene. Germline values: CDR1 MNHEY, CDR2 SVGAGI. The CDR3 consists of 14 residues. The ends were cut back, 5 bases at V and 2 bases at J, with 9 bases in the middle. Here the CDR3 reads CASSHPTNTGELFF. The CDR3 DNA reads TGTGCCAGCAGTCATCCCACAAACACCGGGGAGCTGTTTTTT.

This clone was observed a handful of times. J is TRBJ1-4 and V is TRBV4-2, with 10 bases fitting TRBD1. V lost 0 bases to trimming and J lost 10 bases; unmatched junction nucleotides: 8. Germline lookup yields CDR1 LGHNA and CDR2 YNFKEQ. The CDR3 length is 16 residues. CDR3 loop: CASSQDSGTGAGKLFF. The CDR3 nucleotides read TGTGCCAGCAGCCAAGACTCCGGGACAGGGGCCGGAAAACTGTTTTTT.

V gene TRBV5-6 combines with J gene TRBJ1-4, with D perhaps matching TRBD1 (5 bases). CDR3 size: 14 residues. Germline V gene data show CDR1 as SGHDT and CDR2 as YYEEEE. Trimming removed 4 bases at V and 8 bases at J, with 15 bases between. The DNA for the CDR3 is TGTGCCAGCAGCCAACGGAGGGGCTGGGAAAAACTGTTTTTT. Protein product: CASSQRRGWEKLFF. The entire variable domain, with the rest obtained from reference TRBV5-6 and TRBJ1-4, is as follows: DAGVTQSPTHLIKTRGQQVTLRCSPKSGHDTVSWYQQALGQGPQFIFQYYEEEERQRGNFPDRFSGHQFPNYSSELNVNALLLGDSALYLCASSQRRGWEKLFFGSGTQLSVL.

The chain recombines TRBV5-4 with TRBJ2-3; tentative D call: TRBD2 (5 bases). The CDR3 covers 14 residues. Germline CDR1 reads SGHNT; CDR2 reads YYREEE (reference sequence). The V end lost 4 bases, the J end lost 2 bases, and 11 bases lay between the germline ends. CDR3 sequence (DNA): TGTGCCAGCAGCCCGAGGGCCATCACAGATACGCAGTATTTT. It encodes CASSPRAITDTQYF.

The chain links TRBV19 to TRBJ2-1; TRBD2 matches at 12 bases. After removal of 3 bases from V and 4 bases from J, the junction contained 4 bases not matched to a gene. Germline CDR1 reads LNHDA; CDR2 reads SQIVND (reference sequence). The CDR3 is 16 amino acids. This chain's CDR3 is CASSMTGLAGYNEQFF. The CDR3 region has the DNA TGTGCCAGTAGTATGACGGGACTAGCGGGTTACAATGAGCAGTTCTTC.

CDR3 coding DNA: TGTGCCAGCAGGGCGGGACTACCCCCGGGGGAGCTGTTTTTT. It codes for CASRAGLPPGELFF. This rearrangement joins TRBV7-3 to TRBJ2-2; 7 nucleotides match TRBD2. With 6 bases clipped from V and 8 bases from J, the junction kept 9 bases outside the gene matches. Per germline, CDR1 SGHTA and CDR2 FQGTGA. The CDR3 loop spans 14 amino acids.

The genes are TRBV6-5 and TRBJ1-3; 8 nucleotides agree with TRBD1. The CDR3 loop spans 15 amino acids. J was trimmed by 11 bases and V by 0 bases; bases with no gene match: 9. Germline V lookup: CDR1 MNHEY, CDR2 SVGAGI. CDR3 in amino acids: CASSYSGTGEWPIYF. CDR3 nucleotide sequence: TGTGCCAGCAGTTACTCAGGGACAGGCGAATGGCCCATATATTTT.

V usage is TRBV2 and J usage is TRBJ2-3, with 9 bases aligning to TRBD1. This CDR3 region has 13 residues. With V trimmed by 10 bases and J by 3 bases, 5 bases remained unmatched. Germline-derived CDR1 and CDR2 are SNHLY and FYNNEI. CDR3 residues: CATGTGSTDTQYF. CDR3 sequence (DNA): TGTGCCACCGGGACAGGGTCAACAGATACGCAGTATTTT.

J is TRBJ2-2 and V is TRBV2; 11 bases agree with TRBD2. Germline V CDR1 and CDR2: SNHLY, FYNNEI. The V and J ends lost 6 bases and 4 bases, in that order; junction bases with no gene match: 7. The CDR3 is 16 residues long. This CDR3 reads CASRAGLAGFTGELFF. In DNA, the CDR3 is TGTGCCAGCAGAGCAGGACTAGCGGGTTTCACCGGGGAGCTGTTTTTT. Looking up the rest from reference TRBV2 and TRBJ2-2 gives the full variable domain: EPEVTQTPSHQVTQMGQEVILRCVPISNHLYFYWYRQILGQKVEFLVSFYNNEISEKSEIFDDQFSVERPDGSNFTLKIRSTKLEDSAMYFCASRAGLAGFTGELFFGEGSRLTVL.

This clone came up once. J is TRBJ2-2 and V is TRBV5-1, with a possible D match to TRBD2 (6 bases). Germline CDR1 SGHRS, CDR2 YFSETQ. The CDR3 contains 17 residues. The V end lost 6 bases, the J end lost 5 bases, and 23 bases lay between the germline ends. The CDR3 DNA reads as TGCGCCAGCACTCCTTTGACCGTGGCTAGCGTAACCGGGGAGCTGTTTTTT. Amino acids: CASTPLTVASVTGELFF.

The rearrangement uses TRBV4-1 and TRBJ1-2; D uncertain. The V end was cut by 0 bases, the J end by 4 bases, with 6 bases between. Germline V gene lookup returns CDR1 MGHRA and CDR2 YSYEKL. CDR3 length: 13 amino acids. CDR3 in DNA: TGCGCCAGCAGCCAAGACACAAGCTATGGCTACACCTTC. Protein: CASSQDTSYGYTF.

The CDR3 sequence is CASRGDGFFSTGELFF. CDR3 DNA: TGCGCCAGCCGGGGAGACGGTTTTTTCAGCACCGGGGAGCTGTTTTTT. This rearrangement joins TRBV4-1 to TRBJ2-2, with TRBD2 as a possible D gene (5 bases). The CDR3 extends over 16 amino acids. V was clipped by 8 bases and J by 4 bases, with 20 bases between them. CDR1 is MGHRA, CDR2 YSYEKL, per germline.

This clone was observed a handful of times. The chain recombines TRBV5-6 with TRBJ2-2, with 7 nucleotides matching TRBD1. CDR3 length: 15 amino acids. Trimming cost V 1 base and J 6 bases; bases outside gene matches: 6. The germline V gene encodes CDR1 SGHDT and CDR2 YYEEEE. CDR3 bases: TGTGCCAGCAGCTTGATGACAGGGTGGGCCGGGGAGCTGTTTTTT. Protein sequence: CASSLMTGWAGELFF.

The CDR3 sequence is CASCSPYEQYF. DNA of the CDR3: TGTGCCAGCTGTAGCCCCTACGAGCAGTACTTC. The chain recombines TRBV28 with TRBJ2-7; D is unresolved. The germline V gene encodes CDR1 MDHEN and CDR2 SYDVKM. With 8 bases removed from V and 2 bases from J, the gap between germline ends came to 7 bases. The CDR3 runs 11 residues. The full variable domain, its missing parts supplied by reference TRBV28 and TRBJ2-7, is DVKVTQSSRYLVKRTGEKVFLECVQDMDHENMFWYRQDPGLGLRLIYFSYDVKMKEKGDIPEGYSVSREKKERFSLILESASTNQTSMYLCASCSPYEQYFGPGTRLTVT.

The chain carries TRBV6-1 and TRBJ2-7; 11 bases fit TRBD2. Germline-derived CDR1 and CDR2 are MNHNS and SASEGT. The V and J ends lost 10 bases and 3 bases, in that order; junction bases with no gene match: 8. The CDR3 is made up of 14 amino acids. The CDR3 region has the DNA TGTGCCACCTTAGCGGGAGGGGAATTCTACGAGCAGTACTTC. This gives the protein CATLAGGEFYEQYF.

This clone was detected only a few times. This chain connects TRBV28 to TRBJ1-5; 7 bases agree with TRBD1. Trimming at V came to 5 bases and at J to 2 bases, leaving 3 bases not matched to a gene. The length of the CDR3 is 14 residues. CDR1 is MDHEN and CDR2 is SYDVKM in the germline V gene. CDR3 protein: CASSVTGGNQPQHF. The CDR3 nucleotides are TGTGCCAGCAGTGTAACAGGGGGCAATCAGCCCCAGCATTTT.

Comment on this clone: The same CDR3 also results from other DNA sequences found in this sample. The chain is built from TRBV5-4 and TRBJ2-7, with D unresolved. The V end was cut by 0 bases, the J end by 3 bases, with 7 bases between. CDR1 and CDR2 (germline): SGHNT, YYREEE (reference sequence). The CDR3 totals 13 residues. CDR3: CASSLASSYEQYF. The DNA of the CDR3 is TGTGCCAGCAGCTTGGCCTCGAGCTACGAGCAGTACTTC.

The count of this clone is one. V gene TRBV29-1 combines with J gene TRBJ2-1, with 7 bases lining up with TRBD2. V lost 6 bases and J lost 8; bases outside the gene matches: 10. This CDR3 spans 13 amino acids. Per germline, CDR1 SQVTM and CDR2 ANQGSEA. As DNA, the CDR3 is TGCAGCGTCCGCGGGCGGGGGAAAGATGAGCAGTTCTTC. Amino acids: CSVRGRGKDEQFF.

This chain joins TRBV7-9 and TRBJ2-3, with TRBD1 matching over 8 bases. After removal of 4 bases from V and 4 bases from J, the junction contained 10 bases not matched to a gene. The germline gives CDR1 SEHNR, CDR2 FQNEAQ (reference sequence). The CDR3 totals 16 residues. CDR3 nucleotide sequence: TGTGCCAGCAGCTATACCGACAGGGGAGTCGCAGATACGCAGTATTTT. Its protein product is CASSYTDRGVADTQYF.

This clone was seen a handful of times. The rearrangement links TRBV11-3 to TRBJ2-1; D gene uncertain. This CDR3 is built from 15 residues. V gave up 5 bases and J gave up 0 bases, with 11 bases separating them. CDR1 and CDR2 from the germline V gene are SGHNT and YENEEA. The CDR3 nucleotides read TGTGCCAGCAGCCCGCGCTCCGGCTCCTACAATGAGCAGTTCTTC. Amino acids: CASSPRSGSYNEQFF.

The chain carries TRBV5-1 and TRBJ2-3; 10 bases map to TRBD1. CDR3 length: 15 amino acids. The junction had 6 bases not matched to a gene; V was cut back by 4 bases and J by 4 bases. Germline V gene sequence: CDR1 SGHRS, CDR2 YFSETQ. CDR3 amino acids: CASSVTGGAADTQYF. CDR3 DNA: TGCGCCAGCAGCGTGACAGGGGGCGCGGCAGATACGCAGTATTTT. Filled out from reference TRBV5-1 and TRBJ2-3, the complete variable domain reads KAGVTQTPRYLIKTRGQQVTLSCSPISGHRSVSWYQQTPGQGLQFLFEYFSETQRNKGNFPGRFSGRQFSNSRSEMNVSTLELGDSALYLCASSVTGGAADTQYFGPGTRLTVL.

The J gene is TRBJ2-7, the V gene TRBV28, with D possibly TRBD1 on 6 matching bases. CDR3 size: 15 residues. With 4 bases removed from V and 0 bases from J, the gap between germline ends came to 13 bases. Per the germline V gene, CDR1 is MDHEN and CDR2 is SYDVKM. The DNA for the CDR3 is TGTGCCAGCAGTTCGCCAGGGGCTCTCTCCTACGAGCAGTACTTC. Its protein product is CASSSPGALSYEQYF.